Described below is a single T cell receptor beta chain sequence and its context. TCRdb itself ran the 5' RACE reads through MiXCR, one entry per CDR3 protein. The data show about 92,000 distinct CDR3 sequences, approximately 12% seen once. The data originate from a study of spatial heterogeneity in lung cancer. Turning to the study itself: Sequence detection consistently recorded a greater number of beta-chain than alpha-chain sequences.

The time point was: sample taken at primary tumor resection. Samples came from approximately 65 TRACERx patients with untreated early-stage lung cancer. Sequences were derived from PBMCs, sampled at surgery. The TCR comes from a male donor with early-stage non-small cell lung cancer.

For the CDR3, the DNA is TGCAGCGTTGATGAGGGCTACGCGCACACTGAAGCTTTCTTT. It translates to CSVDEGYAHTEAFF. The chain couples TRBV29-1 to TRBJ1-1; D not resolved. The V gene lost 3 bases and the J gene lost 3 bases, with 14 bases spanning the gap. The CDR3 is 14 residues long. CDR1 and CDR2 (germline): SQVTM, ANQGSEA.